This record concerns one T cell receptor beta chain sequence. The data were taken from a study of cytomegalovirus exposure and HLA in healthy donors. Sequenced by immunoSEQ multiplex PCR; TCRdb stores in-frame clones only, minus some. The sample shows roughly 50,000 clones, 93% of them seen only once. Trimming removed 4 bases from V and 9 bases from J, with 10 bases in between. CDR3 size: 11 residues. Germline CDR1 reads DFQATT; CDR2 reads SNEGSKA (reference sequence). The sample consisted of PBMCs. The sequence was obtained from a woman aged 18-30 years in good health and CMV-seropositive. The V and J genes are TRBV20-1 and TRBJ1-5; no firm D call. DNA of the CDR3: TGCAGTGCTATTGTGGCTGGGCCCCAGCATTTT. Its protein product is CSAIVAGPQHF.